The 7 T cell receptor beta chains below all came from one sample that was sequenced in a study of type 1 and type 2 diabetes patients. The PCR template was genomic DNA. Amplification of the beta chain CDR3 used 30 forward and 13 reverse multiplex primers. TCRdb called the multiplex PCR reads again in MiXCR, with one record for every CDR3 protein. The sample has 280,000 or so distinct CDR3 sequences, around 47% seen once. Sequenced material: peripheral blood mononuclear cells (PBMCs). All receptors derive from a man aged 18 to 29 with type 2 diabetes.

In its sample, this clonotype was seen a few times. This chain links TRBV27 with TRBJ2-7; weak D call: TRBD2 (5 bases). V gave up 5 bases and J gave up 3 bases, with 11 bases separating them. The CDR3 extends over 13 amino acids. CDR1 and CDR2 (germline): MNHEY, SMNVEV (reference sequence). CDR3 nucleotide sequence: TGTGCCAGCAGTCTCCGGGATTACTACGAGCAGTACTTC. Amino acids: CASSLRDYYEQYF.

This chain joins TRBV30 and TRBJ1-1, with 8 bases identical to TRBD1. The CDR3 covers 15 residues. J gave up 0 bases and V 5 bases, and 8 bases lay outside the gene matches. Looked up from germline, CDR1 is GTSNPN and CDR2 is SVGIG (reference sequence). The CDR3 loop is CAWDRGVGLNTEAFF. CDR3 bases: TGTGCCTGGGACAGGGGAGTAGGTCTGAACACTGAAGCTTTCTTT.

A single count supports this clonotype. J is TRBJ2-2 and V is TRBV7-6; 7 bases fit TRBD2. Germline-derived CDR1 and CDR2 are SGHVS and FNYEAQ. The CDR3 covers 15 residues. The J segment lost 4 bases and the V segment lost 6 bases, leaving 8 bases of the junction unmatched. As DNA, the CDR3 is TGTGCCAGCAGTTACTCGGGACTAAGCACCGGGGAGCTGTTTTTT. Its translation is CASSYSGLSTGELFF.

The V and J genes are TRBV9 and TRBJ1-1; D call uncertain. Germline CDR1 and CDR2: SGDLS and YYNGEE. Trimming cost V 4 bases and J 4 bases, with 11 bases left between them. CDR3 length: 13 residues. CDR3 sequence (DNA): TGTGCCAGCAGCCACCAATGGCGCACTGAAGCTTTCTTT. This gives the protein CASSHQWRTEAFF.

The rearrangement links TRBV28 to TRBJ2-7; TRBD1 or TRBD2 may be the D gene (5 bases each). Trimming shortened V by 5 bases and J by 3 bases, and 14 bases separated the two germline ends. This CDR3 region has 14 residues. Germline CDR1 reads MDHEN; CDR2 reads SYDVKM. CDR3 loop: CASSNRDGVYEQYF. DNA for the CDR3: TGTGCCAGCAGTAACCGGGACGGGGTCTACGAGCAGTACTTC. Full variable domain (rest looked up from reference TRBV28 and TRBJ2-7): DVKVTQSSRYLVKRTGEKVFLECVQDMDHENMFWYRQDPGLGLRLIYFSYDVKMKEKGDIPEGYSVSREKKERFSLILESASTNQTSMYLCASSNRDGVYEQYFGPGTRLTVT.

CDR3 loop: CASSLTAISYNEQFF. Here the CDR3 DNA reads TGTGCCAGCAGTTTGACAGCGATCTCCTACAATGAGCAGTTCTTC. The genes are TRBV27 and TRBJ2-1, with D possibly TRBD1 on 5 matching bases. The germline V gene encodes CDR1 MNHEY and CDR2 SMNVEV (reference sequence). The CDR3 runs 15 residues. V was clipped by 3 bases and J by 0 bases, with 9 bases between them.

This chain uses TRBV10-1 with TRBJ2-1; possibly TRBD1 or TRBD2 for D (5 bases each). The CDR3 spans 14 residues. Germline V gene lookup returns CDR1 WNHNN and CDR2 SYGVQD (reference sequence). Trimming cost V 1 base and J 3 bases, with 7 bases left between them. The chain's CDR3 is CASSELGDYNEQFF. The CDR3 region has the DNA TGCGCCAGCAGTGAGTTGGGGGACTACAATGAGCAGTTCTTC.